This paragraph reports one T cell receptor (beta chain). What antigen it recognizes has not been identified. The record has no base qualities; no much larger clone is one base away. The time point label of this sample denotes: sample taken at primary tumor resection. Samples were obtained from 65 to 90 patients with early-stage, untreated non-small cell lung cancer from the lung TRACERx cohort. Without any cell sorting, TCR sequencing was performed on whole RNA extracted either from tumor and nontumor lung tissue or from cryopreserved PBMC samples. A patient was chosen for TCR sequencing only when enough RNA was available from at least two tumor regions. Before selection, tumor and adjacent nontumor lung specimens were reviewed by a lung pathologist. The sample comes from a study of spatial heterogeneity in lung cancer (dated by TCRdb to about 2019). Study-level background: Beta-chain transcripts were consistently detected in greater numbers than alpha-chain transcripts, which likely reflects a higher abundance of beta-chain transcripts. In tumor regions, TCR transcript counts showed a strong correlation with a T cell transcriptional module score derived from matched bulk RNA-seq. In the raw uncorrected reads, each unique combination of TCR and UMI appeared on average more than ten times. The study quantitatively compared TCR alpha and beta repertoires across multiple tumor regions, matched nontumor lung and blood in non-small cell lung cancer. TCR repertoire features were related to nonsynonymous mutation counts determined by whole-exome sequencing of tumor tissue. At surgery, both alpha and beta chains were TCR-sequenced in 200 to 250 tumor regions, about 64 matched nontumor lung samples and a few dozen PBMC samples.

The junction carries 12 bases between V and J, which are trimmed by 5 bases and 4 bases respectively. There are 14 amino acids in the CDR3, from cysteine to phenylalanine inclusive. The entry retains the CDR3 DNA only, 42 bases that are in frame from base 1. Study-level results and caveats: Additional single-cell paired TCR alpha and beta sequencing was considered necessary to confirm, at a functional level, the hypothesis that regional TCRs recognize regional mutations. A correlation was observed between the number of expanded intratumoral alpha and beta TCRs and the tumor nonsynonymous mutation count. Counts of ubiquitous and regional expanded TCRs were found to correlate with counts of ubiquitous and regional nonsynonymous mutations, respectively. TCR-seq coverage of tumor T cells was estimated to be only approximately 7% for alpha chains and 13% to 15% for beta chains.

Libraries came from 5' RACE. Sequencer: NextSeq 500. The TCR library protocol attached a unique molecular identifier to each TCR cDNA molecule to allow correction of PCR and sequencing errors. The original pipeline was this. TCR identification, UMI-based error correction and CDR3 extraction were performed with Decombinator tools. Expanded TCRs were defined as those above a frequency of 2 per 1,000, corresponding to the top 1% of the tumor frequency distribution. Expanded tumor TCRs were classed as regional if statistically deemed absent (corrected P<0.05) from at least one tumor region, otherwise ubiquitous. Rényi diversity was computed with the R vegan package after subsampling each repertoire 100 times to 5,000 TCRs. CDR3 similarity networks were built from amino acid triplet string-kernel similarity, with CDR3s being connected when pairwise similarity was above 0.82. TCRdb handled the public reads itself, with Q25 trimming in fastp and clone calling in MiXCR, and kept productive beta chains. Rows are unified per CDR3 protein, each entry keeping the most common DNA and genes. It is TCRdb's table, rather than the study itself, that gives the V and J calls and clone size. Here the sample has some 8,300 distinct CDR3 sequences; about 5% occur a single time. The ten top clones hold approximately 14% of the sample.

The sequenced sample was lung tumor tissue, obtained at surgery. In this chain, TRBV12-3 or TRBV12-4 is recombined with TRBJ2-1; TRBD1 is a weak D gene call, 6 bases matching. This receptor was identified in a female donor with early-stage non-small cell lung cancer. The CDR3 reads CASSPRTDYNEQFF. Read as DNA, the sequence is TGTGCCAGCAGTCCCCGGACAGATTACAATGAGCAGTTCTTC.